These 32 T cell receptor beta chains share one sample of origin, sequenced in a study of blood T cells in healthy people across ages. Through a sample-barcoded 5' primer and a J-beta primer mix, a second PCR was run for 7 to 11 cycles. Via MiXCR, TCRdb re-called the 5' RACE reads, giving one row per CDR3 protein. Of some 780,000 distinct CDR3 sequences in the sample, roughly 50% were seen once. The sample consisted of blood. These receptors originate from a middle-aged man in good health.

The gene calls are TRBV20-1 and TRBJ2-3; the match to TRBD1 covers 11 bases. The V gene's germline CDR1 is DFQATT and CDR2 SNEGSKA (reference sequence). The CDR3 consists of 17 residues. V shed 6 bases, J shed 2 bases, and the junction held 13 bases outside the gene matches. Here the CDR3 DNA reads TGCAGTGCCGACGGACAGGGGGCGAGGGGCGACACAGATACGCAGTATTTT. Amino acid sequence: CSADGQGARGDTDTQYF.

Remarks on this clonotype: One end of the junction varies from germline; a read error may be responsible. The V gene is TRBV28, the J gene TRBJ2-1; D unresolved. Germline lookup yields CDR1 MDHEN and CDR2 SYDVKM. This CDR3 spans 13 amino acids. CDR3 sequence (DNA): TGTGCCGGCAGTTCAGTGCTACAAGAGACCCAGTTCTTC. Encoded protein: CAGSSVLQETQFF. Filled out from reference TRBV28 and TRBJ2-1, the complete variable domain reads DVKVTQSSRYLVKRTGEKVFLECVQDMDHENMFWYRQDPGLGLRLIYFSYDVKMKEKGDIPEGYSVSREKKERFSLILESASTNQTSMYLCAGSSVLQETQFFGPGTRLTVL.

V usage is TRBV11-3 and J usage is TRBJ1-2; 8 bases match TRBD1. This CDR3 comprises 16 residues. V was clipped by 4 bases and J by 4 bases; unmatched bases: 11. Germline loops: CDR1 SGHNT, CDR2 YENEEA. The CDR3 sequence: CASSSRPGQESYGYTF. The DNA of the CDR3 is TGTGCCAGCAGCTCCCGACCGGGACAGGAGTCCTATGGCTACACCTTC.

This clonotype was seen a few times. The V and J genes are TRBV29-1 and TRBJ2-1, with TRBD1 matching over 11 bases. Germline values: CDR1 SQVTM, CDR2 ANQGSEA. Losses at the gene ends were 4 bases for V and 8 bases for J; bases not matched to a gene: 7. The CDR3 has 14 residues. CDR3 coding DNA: TGCAGCGTTGCCTTCGGACAGGGGGCCGATGAGCAGTTCTTC. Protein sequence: CSVAFGQGADEQFF.

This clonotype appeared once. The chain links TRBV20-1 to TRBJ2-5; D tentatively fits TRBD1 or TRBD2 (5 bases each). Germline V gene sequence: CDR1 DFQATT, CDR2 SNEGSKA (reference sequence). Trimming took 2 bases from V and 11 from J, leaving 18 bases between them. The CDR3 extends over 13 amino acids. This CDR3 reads CSARFLGDPEQYF. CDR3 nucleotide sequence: TGCAGTGCTAGATTTCTGGGGGACCCTGAGCAGTACTTC.

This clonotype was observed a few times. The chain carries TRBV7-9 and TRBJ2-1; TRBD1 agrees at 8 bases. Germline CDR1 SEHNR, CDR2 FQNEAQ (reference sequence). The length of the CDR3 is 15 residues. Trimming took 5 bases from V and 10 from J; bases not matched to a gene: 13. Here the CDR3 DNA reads TGTGCCAGCAGCCCCGACAGGGGAGTAGGCCGGGAGCAGTTCTTC. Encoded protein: CASSPDRGVGREQFF.

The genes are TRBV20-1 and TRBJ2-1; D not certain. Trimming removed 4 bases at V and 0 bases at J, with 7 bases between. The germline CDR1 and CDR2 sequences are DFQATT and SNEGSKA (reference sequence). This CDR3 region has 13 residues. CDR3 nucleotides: TGCAGTGCTAATGGCCTCTCCTACAATGAGCAGTTCTTC. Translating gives CSANGLSYNEQFF.

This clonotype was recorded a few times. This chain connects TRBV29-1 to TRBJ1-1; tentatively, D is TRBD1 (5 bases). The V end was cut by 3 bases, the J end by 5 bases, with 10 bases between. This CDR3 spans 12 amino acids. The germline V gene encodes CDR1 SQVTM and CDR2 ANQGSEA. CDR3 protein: CSVDSGGTEAFF. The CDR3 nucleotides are TGCAGCGTTGATTCGGGGGGGACTGAAGCTTTCTTT.

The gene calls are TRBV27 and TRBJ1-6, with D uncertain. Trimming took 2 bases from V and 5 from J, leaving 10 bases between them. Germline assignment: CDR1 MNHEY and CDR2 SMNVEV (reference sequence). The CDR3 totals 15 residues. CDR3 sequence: CASSLRGRDNSPLHF. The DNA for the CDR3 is TGTGCCAGCAGTTTAAGAGGGCGGGATAATTCACCCCTCCACTTT.

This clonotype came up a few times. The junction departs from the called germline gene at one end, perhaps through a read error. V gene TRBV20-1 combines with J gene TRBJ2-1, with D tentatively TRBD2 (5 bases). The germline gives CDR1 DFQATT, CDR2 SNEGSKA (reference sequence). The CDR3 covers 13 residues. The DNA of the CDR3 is TGCAGTGCCAGAGGGTCGACGGTCGATGAGCAGTTCTTC. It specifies CSARGSTVDEQFF.

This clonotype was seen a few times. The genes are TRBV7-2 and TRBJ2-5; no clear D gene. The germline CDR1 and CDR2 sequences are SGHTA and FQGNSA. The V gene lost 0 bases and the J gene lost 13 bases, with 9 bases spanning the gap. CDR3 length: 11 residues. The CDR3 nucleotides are TGTGCCAGCAGCTTAGCCCAACAGATGTACTTC. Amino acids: CASSLAQQMYF.

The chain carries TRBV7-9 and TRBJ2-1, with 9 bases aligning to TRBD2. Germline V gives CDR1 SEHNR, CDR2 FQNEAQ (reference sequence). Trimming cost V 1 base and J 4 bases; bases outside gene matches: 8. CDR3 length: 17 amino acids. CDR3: CASSLGGLAGWYNEQFF. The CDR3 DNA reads TGTGCCAGCAGCTTAGGGGGGCTAGCGGGATGGTACAATGAGCAGTTCTTC.

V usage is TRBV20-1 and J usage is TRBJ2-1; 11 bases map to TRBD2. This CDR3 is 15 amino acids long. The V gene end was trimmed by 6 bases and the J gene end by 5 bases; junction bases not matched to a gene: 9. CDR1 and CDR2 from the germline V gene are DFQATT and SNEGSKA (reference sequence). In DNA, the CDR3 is TGCAGTGCGGAAACCGGGACTAGCGGAAACAATGAGCAGTTCTTC. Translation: CSAETGTSGNNEQFF.

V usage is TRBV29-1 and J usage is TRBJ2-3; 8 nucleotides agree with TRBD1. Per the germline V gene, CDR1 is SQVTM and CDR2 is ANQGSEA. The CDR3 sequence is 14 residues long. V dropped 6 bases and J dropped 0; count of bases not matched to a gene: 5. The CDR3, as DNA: TGCAGCGTCAGGACAGGGCCGAGCACAGATACGCAGTATTTT. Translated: CSVRTGPSTDTQYF.

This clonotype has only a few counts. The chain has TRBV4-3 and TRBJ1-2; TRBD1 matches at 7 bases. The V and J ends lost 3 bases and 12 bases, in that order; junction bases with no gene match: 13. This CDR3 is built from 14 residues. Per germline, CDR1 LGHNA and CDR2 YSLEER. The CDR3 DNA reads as TGCGCCAGCAGCCAGAACAGCGACAGGGAGGGTAACACCTTC. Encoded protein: CASSQNSDREGNTF.

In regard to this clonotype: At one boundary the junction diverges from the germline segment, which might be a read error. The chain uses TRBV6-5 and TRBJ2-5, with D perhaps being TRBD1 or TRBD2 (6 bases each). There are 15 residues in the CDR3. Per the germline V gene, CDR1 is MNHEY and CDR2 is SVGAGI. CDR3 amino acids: CASSYGGQTGETRYF. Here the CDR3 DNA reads TGTGCCAGCAGTTACGGGGGCCAAACGGGGGAGACCCGGTACTTC.

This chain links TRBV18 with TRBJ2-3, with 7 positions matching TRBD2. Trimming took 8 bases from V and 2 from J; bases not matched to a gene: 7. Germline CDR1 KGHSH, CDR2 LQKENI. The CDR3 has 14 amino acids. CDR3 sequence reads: CASNRGDSTDTQYF. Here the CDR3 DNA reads TGTGCCAGCAACCGGGGGGATTCCACAGATACGCAGTATTTT.

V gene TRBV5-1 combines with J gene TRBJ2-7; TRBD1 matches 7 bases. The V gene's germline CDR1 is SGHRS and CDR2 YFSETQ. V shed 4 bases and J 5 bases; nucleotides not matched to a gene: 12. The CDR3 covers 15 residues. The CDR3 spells CASSQLRGKTDEQYF. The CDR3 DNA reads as TGCGCCAGCAGCCAGCTCAGGGGGAAGACTGACGAGCAGTACTTC.

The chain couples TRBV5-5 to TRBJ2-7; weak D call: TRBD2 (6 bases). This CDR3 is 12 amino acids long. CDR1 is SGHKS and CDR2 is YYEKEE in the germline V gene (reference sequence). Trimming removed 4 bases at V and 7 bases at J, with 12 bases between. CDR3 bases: TGTGCCAGCAGCAACGCCCGGGGGGAGCAGTACTTC. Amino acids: CASSNARGEQYF.

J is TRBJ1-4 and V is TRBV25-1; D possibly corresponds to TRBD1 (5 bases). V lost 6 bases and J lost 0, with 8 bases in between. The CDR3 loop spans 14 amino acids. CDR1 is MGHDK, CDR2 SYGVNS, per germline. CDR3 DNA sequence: TGTGCCAGCAGGGCGGACACAACTAATGAAAAACTGTTTTTT. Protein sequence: CASRADTTNEKLFF.

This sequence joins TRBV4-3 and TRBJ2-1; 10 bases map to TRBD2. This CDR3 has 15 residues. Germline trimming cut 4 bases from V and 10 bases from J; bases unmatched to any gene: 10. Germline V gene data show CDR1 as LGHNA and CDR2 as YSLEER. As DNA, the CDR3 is TGCGCCAGCAGCCCCCTAGCGGGGGCGAACGGCGAGCAGTTCTTC. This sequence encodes CASSPLAGANGEQFF.

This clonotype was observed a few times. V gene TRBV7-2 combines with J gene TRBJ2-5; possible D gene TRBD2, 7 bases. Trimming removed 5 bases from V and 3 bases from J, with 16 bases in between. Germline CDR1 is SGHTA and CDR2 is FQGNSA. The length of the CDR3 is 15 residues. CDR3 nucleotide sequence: TGTGCCAGCAGCCTACATAGGGGGGGCGAAGAGACCCAGTACTTC. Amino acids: CASSLHRGGEETQYF.

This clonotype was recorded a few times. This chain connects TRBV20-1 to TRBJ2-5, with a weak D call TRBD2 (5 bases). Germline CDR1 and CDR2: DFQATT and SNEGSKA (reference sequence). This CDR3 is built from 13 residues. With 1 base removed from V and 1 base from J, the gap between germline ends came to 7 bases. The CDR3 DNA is TGCAGTGCTAGAGTGGGGAGCCAAGAGACCCAGTACTTC. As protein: CSARVGSQETQYF.

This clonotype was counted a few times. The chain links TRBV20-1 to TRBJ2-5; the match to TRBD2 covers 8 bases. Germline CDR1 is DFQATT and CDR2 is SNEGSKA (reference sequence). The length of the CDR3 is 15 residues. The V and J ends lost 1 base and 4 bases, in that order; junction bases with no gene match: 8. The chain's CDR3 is CSARGDGGAGETQYF. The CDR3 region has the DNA TGCAGTGCTAGAGGTGACGGGGGGGCCGGAGAGACCCAGTACTTC.

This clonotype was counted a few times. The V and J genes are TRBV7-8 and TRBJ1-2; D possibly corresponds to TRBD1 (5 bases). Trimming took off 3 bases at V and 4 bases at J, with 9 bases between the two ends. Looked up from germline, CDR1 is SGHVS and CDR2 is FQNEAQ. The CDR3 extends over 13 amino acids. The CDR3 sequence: CASSFVGAYGYTF. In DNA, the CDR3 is TGTGCCAGCAGCTTCGTCGGGGCCTATGGCTACACCTTC.

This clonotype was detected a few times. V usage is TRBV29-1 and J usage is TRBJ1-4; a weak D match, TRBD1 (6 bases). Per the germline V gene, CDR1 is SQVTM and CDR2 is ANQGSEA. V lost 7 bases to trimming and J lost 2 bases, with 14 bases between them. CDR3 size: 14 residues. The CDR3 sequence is CSADTQGTNEKLFF. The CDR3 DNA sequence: TGCAGCGCAGACACCCAGGGGACTAATGAAAAACTGTTTTTT. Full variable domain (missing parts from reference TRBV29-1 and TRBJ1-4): SAVISQKPSRDICQRGTSLTIQCQVDSQVTMMFWYRQQPGQSLTLIATANQGSEATYESGFVIDKFPISRPNLTFSTLTVSNMSPEDSSIYLCSADTQGTNEKLFFGSGTQLSVL.

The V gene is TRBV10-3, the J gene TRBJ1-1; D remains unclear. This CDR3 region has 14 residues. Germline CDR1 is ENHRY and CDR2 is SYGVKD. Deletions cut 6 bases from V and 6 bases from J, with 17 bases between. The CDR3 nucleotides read TGTGCCATCAGCCTAAAACAGACTCCCGCTGAAGCTTTCTTT. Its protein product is CAISLKQTPAEAFF.

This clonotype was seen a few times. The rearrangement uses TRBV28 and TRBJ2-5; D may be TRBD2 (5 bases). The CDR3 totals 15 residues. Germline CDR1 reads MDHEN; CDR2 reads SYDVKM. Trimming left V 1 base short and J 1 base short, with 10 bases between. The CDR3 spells CASSLSEDSQETQYF. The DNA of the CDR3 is TGTGCCAGCAGTTTATCCGAGGACTCCCAAGAGACCCAGTACTTC.

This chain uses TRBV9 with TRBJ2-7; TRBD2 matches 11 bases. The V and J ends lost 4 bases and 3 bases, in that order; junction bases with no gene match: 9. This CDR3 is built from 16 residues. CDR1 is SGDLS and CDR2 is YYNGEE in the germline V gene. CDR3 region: CASSLSGTSGVYEQYF. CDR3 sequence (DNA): TGTGCCAGCAGCTTATCCGGGACTAGCGGAGTCTACGAGCAGTACTTC.

Here the CDR3 reads CASSAPDEGPGVYNEQFF. The CDR3 coding sequence is TGCGCCAGCAGCGCCCCGGATGAGGGGCCCGGGGTCTACAATGAGCAGTTCTTC. The rearrangement joins TRBV5-1 to TRBJ2-1; D may correspond to TRBD1 or TRBD2 (5 bases each). Per germline, CDR1 SGHRS and CDR2 YFSETQ. The CDR3 extends over 18 amino acids. V lost 4 bases and J lost 3, with 23 bases in between.

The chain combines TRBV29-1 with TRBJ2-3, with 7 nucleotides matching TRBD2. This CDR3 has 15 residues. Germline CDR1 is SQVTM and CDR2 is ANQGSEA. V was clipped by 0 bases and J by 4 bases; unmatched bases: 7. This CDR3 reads CSVEDRDYMADTQYF. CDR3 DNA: TGCAGCGTTGAAGACCGGGACTACATGGCAGATACGCAGTATTTT.

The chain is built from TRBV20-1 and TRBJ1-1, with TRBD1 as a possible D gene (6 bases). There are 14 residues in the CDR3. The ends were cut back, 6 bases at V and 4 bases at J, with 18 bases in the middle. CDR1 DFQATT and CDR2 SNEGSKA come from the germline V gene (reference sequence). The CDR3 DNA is TGCAGTGCGCCACGGGGGGCAGGGAGCACTGAAGCTTTCTTT. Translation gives CSAPRGAGSTEAFF.